The TCR beta chain under discussion was sequenced for a study of blood T cell repertoires in COVID-19. Overall study: COVID-19 samples from acute and convalescent phases originated in the United States, Italy and Spain. From T cells, B-cell-depleted T cells, or PBMCs came the material, which was cDNA or gDNA.

In the authors' workflow: Counts of nucleated cells, estimated from reference gene primer amplification, were obtained. Assay used: immunoSEQ multiplex PCR; TCRdb lists only in-frame clones, some missing. V, J and clone size derive from that table, while D and trimming were established from the DNA sequence. The profile shows 240,000 or so clones, approximately 87% of them singletons. This CDR3 spans 13 amino acids. Between the trimmed V and J ends, which lost 1 base and 8 bases, there was a span of 11 bases. Germline CDR1 is KGHSH and CDR2 is LQKENI. The receptor was isolated from a man aged 55 to 70 with acute or convalescent COVID-19. The sequenced material came from peripheral blood. The gene calls are TRBV18 and TRBJ1-2, with D hard to call. The CDR3 spells CASSPQEMEGYTF. The CDR3 DNA is TGTGCCAGCTCACCACAAGAGATGGAGGGCTACACCTTC.